Listed below are T cell receptor beta chains from one sample, sequenced in a study of blood T cell repertoires in COVID-19. Profiling relied on immunoSEQ multiplex PCR, and the TCRdb table lists in-frame clones only, not all of them. The repertoire holds 150,000 to 200,000 clones, approximately 80% seen once, with approximately 9.9% in the top ten. Sequencing input: PBMCs or T cells enriched from blood (not recorded which). The receptors shown here come from a man aged 45-65 years who had recovered from COVID-19. The CDR3 runs from the conserved cysteine through the conserved F or W. Each record gives: CDR3 protein, CDR3 DNA, J gene, D gene, V gene, clone size. A D gene is named only where the DNA matches it firmly. A row's size may be missing; if present it is once, few, many or a size class.

CDR3aa: CASSTPGDRGYEQYF
CDR3nt: TGTGCCAGTAGTACCCCCGGGGACAGGGGCTACGAGCAGTACTTC
j_gene: TRBJ2-7
d_gene: TRBD1
v_gene: TRBV19
abundance: .

CDR3aa: CASLSPRLAENTGELFF
CDR3nt: TGTGCCAGCTTGAGCCCCCGACTAGCGGAGAACACCGGGGAGCTGTTTTTT
j_gene: TRBJ2-2
d_gene: TRBD2
v_gene: TRBV28
abundance: .

CDR3aa: CASSGPLAGQDF
CDR3nt: TGTGCCAGCAGCGGTCCCCTAGCCGGGCAGGACTTC
j_gene: TRBJ2-5
d_gene: .
v_gene: TRBV11-2
abundance: once

CDR3aa: CASSLNGQGLSGELFF
CDR3nt: TGTGCCAGCAGCTTAAATGGGCAGGGATTATCAGGGGAGCTGTTTTTT
j_gene: TRBJ2-2
d_gene: .
v_gene: TRBV7-3
abundance: .

CDR3aa: CASSLRDTYGYTF
CDR3nt: TGTGCCAGCAGTCTCCGGGACACCTATGGCTACACCTTC
j_gene: TRBJ1-2
d_gene: .
v_gene: TRBV6-5
abundance: .

CDR3aa: CASSQLQETQYF
CDR3nt: TGTGCCAGCAGCCAACTCCAAGAGACCCAGTACTTC
j_gene: TRBJ2-5
d_gene: .
v_gene: TRBV14
abundance: .

CDR3aa: CSVGPGFNQPQHF
CDR3nt: TGCAGCGTTGGCCCAGGGTTCAATCAGCCCCAGCATTTT
j_gene: TRBJ1-5
d_gene: .
v_gene: TRBV29-1
abundance: .

CDR3aa: CASSPGQTTDTQYF
CDR3nt: TGCGCCAGCAGCCCCGGACAGACCACAGATACGCAGTATTTT
j_gene: TRBJ2-3
d_gene: .
v_gene: TRBV5-1
abundance: .

CDR3aa: CASSTPVSGGSYEQYF
CDR3nt: TGTGCCAGCAGCACCCCCGTTTCAGGCGGGAGCTACGAGCAGTACTTC
j_gene: TRBJ2-7
d_gene: TRBD2
v_gene: TRBV28
abundance: .

CDR3aa: CASTLLGGPTNTGELFF
CDR3nt: TGTGCCAGCACCCTTCTCGGCGGGCCGACGAACACCGGGGAGCTGTTTTTT
j_gene: TRBJ2-2
d_gene: .
v_gene: TRBV27
abundance: .

CDR3aa: CASSDADQPQHF
CDR3nt: TGTGCCAGCAGTGACGCGGATCAGCCCCAGCATTTT
j_gene: TRBJ1-5
d_gene: .
v_gene: TRBV2
abundance: .

CDR3aa: CASSFAGTGDEQYF
CDR3nt: TGTGCCAGCAGCTTCGCCGGGACAGGGGACGAGCAGTACTTC
j_gene: TRBJ2-7
d_gene: TRBD1
v_gene: TRBV5-8
abundance: .

CDR3aa: CASSLELASNEQFF
CDR3nt: TGCGCCAGCAGCTTGGAACTAGCGTCAAATGAGCAGTTCTTC
j_gene: TRBJ2-1
d_gene: TRBD2
v_gene: TRBV5-1
abundance: .

CDR3aa: CASSLRGRAPGDTEAFF
CDR3nt: TGTGCCAGCAGTTTAAGGGGTCGGGCGCCTGGAGACACTGAAGCTTTCTTT
j_gene: TRBJ1-1
d_gene: .
v_gene: TRBV27
abundance: .

CDR3aa: CASSANRGAGELFF
CDR3nt: TGTGCCAGCAGCGCGAACAGGGGGGCCGGGGAGCTGTTTTTT
j_gene: TRBJ2-2
d_gene: TRBD1
v_gene: TRBV5-6
abundance: .

CDR3aa: CASSPTFGNTIYF
CDR3nt: TGCGCCAGCAGCCCCACTTTCGGAAACACCATATATTTT
j_gene: TRBJ1-3
d_gene: .
v_gene: TRBV5-1
abundance: .

CDR3aa: CASSPLALGYNEQFF
CDR3nt: TGTGCCAGCAGCCCCCTAGCGTTGGGGTACAATGAGCAGTTCTTC
j_gene: TRBJ2-1
d_gene: .
v_gene: TRBV5-4
abundance: .

CDR3aa: CASSSSPGQGAYGYTF
CDR3nt: TGTGCCAGCAGTTCCTCTCCGGGACAGGGCGCTTATGGCTACACCTTC
j_gene: TRBJ1-2
d_gene: TRBD1
v_gene: TRBV6-4
abundance: .

CDR3aa: CASRLDGGDTEAFF
CDR3nt: TGTGCCAGCCGTCTTGACGGGGGGGACACTGAAGCTTTCTTT
j_gene: TRBJ1-1
d_gene: .
v_gene: TRBV5-6
abundance: .

CDR3aa: CASSHRGGDYGYTF
CDR3nt: TGCGCCAGCAGCCACCGGGGGGGGGACTATGGCTACACCTTC
j_gene: TRBJ1-2
d_gene: .
v_gene: TRBV4-1
abundance: .

CDR3aa: CASSQAGNSGANVLTF
CDR3nt: TGTGCCAGCAGCCAAGCAGGGAACTCTGGGGCCAACGTCCTGACTTTC
j_gene: TRBJ2-6
d_gene: .
v_gene: TRBV4-2
abundance: once